One TCR beta chain is described in this entry. V was pared by 1 base and J by 2 bases, with 6 bases of the junction left unmatched. The V gene's germline CDR1 is SNHLY and CDR2 FYNNEI. The CDR3 is 18 residues long. The record originates from a study of blood T cell repertoires in COVID-19. Study details: There were acute and convalescent COVID-19 samples, and they came from the United States, Italy and Spain. Sources were T cells, B-cell-depleted T cells, or PBMCs; the material itself was cDNA or gDNA.

Per the study methods: From reference gene primer amplification, estimates of nucleated cell counts were derived. Clones were sequenced by immunoSEQ multiplex PCR, and TCRdb holds only the in-frame ones, with some missing. From that table come the V and J calls and clone size; the DNA was used to work out D and trimming. The sample has some 390,000 clones; 70% to 90% are singletons. The sequencing sample was made of peripheral blood. This TCR derives from a woman aged 60-75 years with COVID-19, enrolled during active disease. This sequence joins TRBV2 and TRBJ2-5; 14 nucleotides align to TRBD2. CDR3 sequence reads: CASSEGGLAGGKQETQYF. In nucleotides, the CDR3 is TGTGCCAGCAGTGAAGGCGGACTAGCGGGGGGAAAGCAAGAGACCCAGTACTTC.